One and the same sample provided the 8 T cell receptor beta chains below, sequenced in a study of cytomegalovirus exposure and HLA in healthy donors. The method was immunoSEQ multiplex PCR; TCRdb's version includes in-frame clones alone and lacks a portion of them. The table lists under 250,000 clones, approximately 87% of them singletons. Sequencing used PBMCs. These receptors were obtained from a man between 18 and 35 years old in good health and CMV-seronegative.

The chain's CDR3 is CASRKLAQETQYF. The CDR3 DNA reads TGTGCCAGCAGGAAACTAGCCCAAGAGACCCAGTACTTC. The V call is TRBV7-2, the J call TRBJ2-5; D is possibly TRBD2 (6 bases). The germline CDR1 and CDR2 sequences are SGHTA and FQGNSA. V was shortened by 6 bases and J by 1 base, with 9 bases between the two germline ends. CDR3 size: 13 residues.

The chain uses TRBV28 and TRBJ1-5; D remains unclear. The germline gives CDR1 MDHEN, CDR2 SYDVKM. The CDR3 is made up of 15 amino acids. Trimming left V 7 bases short and J 5 bases short, with 18 bases between. DNA for the CDR3: TGTGCCAGCAAGGTTAGGGAGATAGCACATCAGCCCCAGCATTTT. It yields the protein CASKVREIAHQPQHF. The whole variable domain, filled in from reference TRBV28 and TRBJ1-5, reads DVKVTQSSRYLVKRTGEKVFLECVQDMDHENMFWYRQDPGLGLRLIYFSYDVKMKEKGDIPEGYSVSREKKERFSLILESASTNQTSMYLCASKVREIAHQPQHFGDGTRLSIL.

The chain is built from TRBV5-4 and TRBJ2-1; TRBD1 matches at 7 bases. V lost 5 bases and J lost 0; bases outside the gene matches: 5. The CDR3 covers 15 residues. Germline V gene lookup returns CDR1 SGHNT and CDR2 YYREEE (reference sequence). CDR3 sequence reads: CASSPTGSSYNEQFF. In nucleotides, the CDR3 is TGTGCCAGCAGTCCGACAGGGAGCTCCTACAATGAGCAGTTCTTC. Full variable domain (remainder filled in from reference TRBV5-4 and TRBJ2-1): ETGVTQSPTHLIKTRGQQVTLRCSSQSGHNTVSWYQQALGQGPQFIFQYYREEENGRGNFPPRFSGLQFPNYSSELNVNALELDDSALYLCASSPTGSSYNEQFFGPGTRLTVL.

The chain joins TRBV6-5 to TRBJ2-3; TRBD1 might be the D (5 bases). This CDR3 region has 14 residues. Germline V lookup: CDR1 MNHEY, CDR2 SVGAGI. The ends were cut back, 5 bases at V and 2 bases at J, with 11 bases in the middle. The CDR3 DNA is TGTGCCAGCAGTCGGACAATTTTCACAGATACGCAGTATTTT. It encodes CASSRTIFTDTQYF.

The V and J genes are TRBV15 and TRBJ1-4; 7 bases line up with TRBD1. The CDR3 is 15 amino acids. Trimming took 4 bases from V and 6 from J; bases not matched to a gene: 8. Germline V gives CDR1 LNHNV, CDR2 YYDKDF (reference sequence). CDR3 sequence (DNA): TGTGCCACCAGCAACGTCAACAGGGGACATGAAAAACTGTTTTTT. Translating it yields CATSNVNRGHEKLFF.

This chain connects TRBV6-1 to TRBJ2-7; 12 nucleotides agree with TRBD2. V lost 7 bases to trimming and J lost 9 bases; unmatched junction nucleotides: 7. Germline V lookup: CDR1 MNHNS, CDR2 SASEGT. This CDR3 has 13 residues. This chain's CDR3 is CASIGLAGFGQYF. The CDR3 region has the DNA TGTGCCAGCATCGGACTAGCGGGATTCGGGCAGTACTTC.

The rearrangement uses TRBV27 and TRBJ1-3; TRBD1 aligns across 7 bases. The CDR3 extends over 15 amino acids. Trimming cost V 5 bases and J 0 bases; bases outside gene matches: 4. CDR1 is MNHEY and CDR2 is SMNVEV in the germline V gene (reference sequence). The CDR3 here is CASSRGGSSGNTIYF. The CDR3 nucleotides are TGTGCCAGCAGTCGAGGGGGCAGCTCTGGAAACACCATATATTTT.

The chain joins TRBV9 to TRBJ2-5; perhaps TRBD2 as D (5 bases). V was cut by 4 bases and J by 1 base, with 11 bases left in between. CDR3 length: 14 residues. Germline-derived CDR1 and CDR2 are SGDLS and YYNGEE. CDR3 in amino acids: CASSTGSTQETQYF. As DNA, the CDR3 is TGTGCCAGCAGCACGGGGTCTACCCAAGAGACCCAGTACTTC.